Presented here are 10 T cell receptor beta chains from one specimen sequenced in a study of Graves' ophthalmopathy and Graves' hyperthyroidism. Amplification of the TCR beta CDR3 regions used RNA transcripts (as template). Investigators did first-round RT-PCR with HTBI primers, then second-round multiplex PCR. TCRdb used MiXCR to reprocess the multiplex PCR reads, holding one entry per CDR3 protein. The table includes 300,000 to 400,000 distinct CDR3 sequences, about a sixth detected once. Sequencing used peripheral blood. These receptors all stem from an adult man with Graves' ophthalmopathy.

This rearrangement joins TRBV12-3 or TRBV12-4 to TRBJ2-5; 14 nucleotides match TRBD2. V lost 5 bases, J lost 4 bases, and 9 bases stayed unmatched. The CDR3 extends over 17 amino acids. In nucleotides, the CDR3 is TGTGCCAGCAGTCGCGGACTAGCGGGAGGTATCCCAGAGACCCAGTACTTC. Translation: CASSRGLAGGIPETQYF.

A few counts support this clonotype. This sequence joins TRBV7-3 and TRBJ1-2; D is possibly TRBD1 (6 bases). Per the germline V gene, CDR1 is SGHTA and CDR2 is FQGTGA. The CDR3 has 14 residues. The V end lost 5 bases, the J end lost 3 bases, and 13 bases lay between the germline ends. CDR3: CASSAAPGDYGYTF. The CDR3, as DNA: TGTGCCAGCAGCGCCGCCCCAGGGGACTATGGCTACACCTTC.

This clonotype was counted many times. This chain joins TRBV5-1 and TRBJ1-1; D remains unclear. Trimming stripped 4 bases from V and 4 bases from J, with 20 bases between. The germline V gene encodes CDR1 SGHRS and CDR2 YFSETQ. The CDR3 has 16 residues. The CDR3 region is CASSGNRGSIGTEAFF. DNA of the CDR3: TGCGCCAGCAGCGGGAACCGGGGAAGTATAGGCACTGAAGCTTTCTTT.

This clonotype was observed at least ten times. V is TRBV11-2 and J is TRBJ1-1; no definite D call. V shed 0 bases and J shed 7 bases, with 3 bases lying between them. This CDR3 comprises 11 residues. Germline values: CDR1 SGHAT, CDR2 FQNNGV. The CDR3 sequence is CASSLDIEAFF. The CDR3 DNA reads TGTGCCAGCAGCTTAGATATTGAAGCTTTCTTT. Together with reference TRBV11-2 and TRBJ1-1, the CDR3 gives the full variable domain: EAGVAQSPRYKIIEKRQSVAFWCNPISGHATLYWYQQILGQGPKLLIQFQNNGVVDDSQLPKDRFSAERLKGVDSTLKIQPAKLEDSAVYLCASSLDIEAFFGQGTRLTVV.

This clonotype appeared a single time. V usage is TRBV30 and J usage is TRBJ2-2; D unclear. The length of the CDR3 is 12 residues. Germline CDR1 reads GTSNPN; CDR2 reads SVGIG (reference sequence). With 3 bases removed from V and 1 base from J, the gap between germline ends came to 3 bases. The DNA for the CDR3 is TGTGCCTGGAGGCAGAACACCGGGGAGCTGTTTTTT. Translating gives CAWRQNTGELFF. Drawing the rest from reference TRBV30 and TRBJ2-2, the complete variable domain is SQTIHQWPATLVQPVGSPLSLECTVEGTSNPNLYWYRQAAGRGLQLLFYSVGIGQISSEVPQNLSASRPQDRQFILSSKKLLLSDSGFYLCAWRQNTGELFFGEGSRLTVL.

This clonotype was recorded many times. The rearrangement uses TRBV19 and TRBJ2-2; D is ambiguous. CDR1 LNHDA and CDR2 SQIVND come from the germline V gene (reference sequence). Trimming took 7 bases from V and 4 from J, leaving 16 bases between them. There are 15 residues in the CDR3. The CDR3 spells CASIRHPGGTGELFF. The CDR3 DNA is TGTGCCAGTATACGACATCCCGGTGGCACCGGGGAGCTGTTTTTT.

CDR3 in DNA: TGTGCCAGCAGCTCATTCACAGGGGAGGCGGATGCTTTCTTT. Its translation is CASSSFTGEADAFF. This chain joins TRBV11-2 and TRBJ1-1; 7 bases line up with TRBD1. Unmatched junction bases numbered 13, after V lost 4 bases and J lost 11 bases. The CDR3 loop spans 14 amino acids. Per the germline V gene, CDR1 is SGHAT and CDR2 is FQNNGV.

With regard to this clonotype: The germline gene is not matched at one end of the junction; a read error may be the cause. J is TRBJ1-6 and V is TRBV5-5; 10 nucleotides line up with TRBD1. CDR3 length: 18 residues. Germline V gene lookup returns CDR1 SGHKS and CDR2 YYEKEE (reference sequence). The CDR3 DNA reads TGTGCCAGCAGTTTGGGGACAGGGGCCGGAACCTATAATTCACCCCTCCACTTT. It is translated as CASSLGTGAGTYNSPLHF.

This clonotype was counted at least ten times. The chain recombines TRBV10-3 with TRBJ2-2, with TRBD1 matching over 8 bases. The V and J ends lost 3 bases and 3 bases, in that order; junction bases with no gene match: 9. This CDR3 has 17 amino acids. CDR1 is ENHRY, CDR2 SYGVKD, per germline. The CDR3 loop reads CAISDDQTGVYTGELFF. CDR3 sequence (DNA): TGTGCCATCAGTGACGACCAGACAGGGGTTTACACCGGGGAGCTGTTTTTT.

Concerning this clonotype: An end of the junction does not agree with germline; a read error may underlie this. V gene TRBV24-1 combines with J gene TRBJ1-5; the D gene is possibly TRBD1 (5 bases). CDR1 is KGHDR, CDR2 SFDVKD, per germline. This CDR3 region has 14 residues. DNA for the CDR3: TGTGCCACTTCAGGCGCAGGGAGCAATCAACCCCAGCATTTT. This translates into CATSGAGSNQPQHF.